This T cell receptor beta chain was observed in a study of beta chain features in type 1 diabetes. Overall study: Researchers looked at about 110 million sorted cells across all samples. Findings of the study overall: Among all four CD4+ subsets, Type 1 diabetes patients had TCRB CDR3s that were moderately but significantly shorter. Patients' naive, central memory and regulatory TCRB repertoires appeared more alike than those of healthy donors. Individuals with type 1 diabetes displayed fewer insertions and more deletions at VDJ junctions.

A remark on this clone: Its antigen is not known.

As every portion of the isolated RNA was reverse transcribed, the sequencing read expressed TCRB transcripts. Here immunoSEQ multiplex PCR was the method, and the copy in TCRdb shows in-frame clones only, minus some. This table has around 280,000 clones, 15% appearing once. One heparinised draw of blood, averaging roughly 120 mL, came from each donor. The germline V gene has CDR1 SGHDT and CDR2 YYEEEE. With V trimmed by 3 bases and J by 0 bases, 5 bases remained unmatched. This CDR3 contains 15 residues. This TCR derives from a man between 18 and 29 years old with type 1 diabetes. The J gene is TRBJ1-1, the V gene TRBV5-6, with 7 bases fitting TRBD1. Sequences were obtained from naive CD4+ T cells from blood. CDR3 DNA: TGTGCCAGCAGCTACACGGACAGGTTGAACACTGAAGCTTTCTTT. Its protein product is CASSYTDRLNTEAFF.